This TCR beta chain was retrieved from a study of blood T cell repertoires in COVID-19. Assay used: immunoSEQ multiplex PCR; TCRdb lists only in-frame clones, some missing. The table lists about 190,000 clones, about 88% of them singletons, with about 6.6% in the top ten. The ends lost 1 base at V and 8 bases at J; junction bases unmatched: 3. The CDR3 runs 15 residues. Germline CDR1 and CDR2: LGHNT and FRNRAP. This receptor was obtained from a woman aged 40 to 50 who had recovered from COVID-19. The gene calls are TRBV12-5 and TRBJ2-1; 12 bases fit TRBD2. The specimen was peripheral blood. DNA of the CDR3: TGTGCTAGTGGTTTGGGACTAGCGGGAGTAGATGAGCAGTTCTTC. Amino acid sequence: CASGLGLAGVDEQFF.